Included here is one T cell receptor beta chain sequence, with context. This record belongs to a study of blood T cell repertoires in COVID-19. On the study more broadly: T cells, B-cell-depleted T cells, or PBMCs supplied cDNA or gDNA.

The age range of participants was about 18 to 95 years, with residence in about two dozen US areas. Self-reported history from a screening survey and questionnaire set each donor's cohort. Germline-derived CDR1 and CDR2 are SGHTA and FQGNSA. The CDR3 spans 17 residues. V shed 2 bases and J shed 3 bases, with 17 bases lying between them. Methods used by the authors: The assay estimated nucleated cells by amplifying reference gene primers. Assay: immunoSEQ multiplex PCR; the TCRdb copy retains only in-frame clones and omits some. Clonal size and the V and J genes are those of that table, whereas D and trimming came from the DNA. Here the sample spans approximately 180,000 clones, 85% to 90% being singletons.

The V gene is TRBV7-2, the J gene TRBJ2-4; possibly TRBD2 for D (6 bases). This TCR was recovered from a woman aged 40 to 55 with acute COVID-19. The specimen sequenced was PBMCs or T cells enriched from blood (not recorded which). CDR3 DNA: TGTGCCAGCAGCTTACGGGGGACCACTGGGGACAAAAACATTCAGTACTTC. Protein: CASSLRGTTGDKNIQYF. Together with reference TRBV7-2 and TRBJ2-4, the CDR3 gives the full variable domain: GAGVSQSPSNKVTEKGKDVELRCDPISGHTALYWYRQSLGQGLEFLIYFQGNSAPDKSGLPSDRFSAERTGGSVSTLTIQRTQQEDSAVYLCASSLRGTTGDKNIQYFGAGTRLSVL.